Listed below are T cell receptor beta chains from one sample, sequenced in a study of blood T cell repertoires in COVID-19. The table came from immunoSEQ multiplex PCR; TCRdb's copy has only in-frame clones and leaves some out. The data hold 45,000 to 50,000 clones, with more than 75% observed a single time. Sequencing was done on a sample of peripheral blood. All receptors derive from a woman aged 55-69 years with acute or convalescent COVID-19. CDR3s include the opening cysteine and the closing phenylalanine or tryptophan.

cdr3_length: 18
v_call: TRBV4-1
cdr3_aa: CASSQAVTGTLAKNIQYF

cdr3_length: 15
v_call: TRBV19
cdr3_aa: CASSIDRAFNQPQHF

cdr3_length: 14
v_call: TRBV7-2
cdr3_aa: CASSLDQGARGYTF

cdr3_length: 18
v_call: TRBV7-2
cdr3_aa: CASSLVPSGSIGTGELFF

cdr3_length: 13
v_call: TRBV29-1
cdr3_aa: CSVVSAAGTEAFF

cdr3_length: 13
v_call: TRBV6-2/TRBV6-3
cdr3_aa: CASSFPGGNEQFF

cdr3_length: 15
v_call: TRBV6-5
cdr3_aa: CASGPAGAFYNEQFF

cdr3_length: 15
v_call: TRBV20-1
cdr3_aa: CSASQAAGMNTEAFF

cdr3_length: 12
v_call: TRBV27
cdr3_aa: CASSSGQGATFF

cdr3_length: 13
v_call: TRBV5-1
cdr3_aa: CASSLEDQETQYF

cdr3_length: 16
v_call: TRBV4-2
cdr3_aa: CASSRGDSGAQETQYF

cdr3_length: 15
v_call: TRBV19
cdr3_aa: CASSLPGTDQETQYF

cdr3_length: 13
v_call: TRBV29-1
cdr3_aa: CSAQLAGGQPQHF

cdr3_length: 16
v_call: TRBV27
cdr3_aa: CASIPGTSGTYNEQFF

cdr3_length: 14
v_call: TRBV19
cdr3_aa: CASTDDRVRYGYTF

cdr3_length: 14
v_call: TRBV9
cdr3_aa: CASSAGMSREGYTF

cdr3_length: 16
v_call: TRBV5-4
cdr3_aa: CASSFRTGLGQETQYF

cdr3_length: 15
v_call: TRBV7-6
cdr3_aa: CASSPSTGASYGYTF

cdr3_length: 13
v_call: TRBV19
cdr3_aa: CASSMGGYNEQFF

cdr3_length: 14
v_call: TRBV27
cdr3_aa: CASSLGSSSYEQYF

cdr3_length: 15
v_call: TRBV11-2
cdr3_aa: CASSPGTNFLYEQYF

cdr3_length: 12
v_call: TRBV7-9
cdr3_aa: CASREGNSPLHF

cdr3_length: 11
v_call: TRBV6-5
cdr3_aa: CAVTSVFEQYF